This T cell receptor beta chain was captured in a study of cytomegalovirus exposure and HLA in healthy donors. Profiling relied on immunoSEQ multiplex PCR, and the TCRdb table lists in-frame clones only, not all of them. The sample consists of about 130,000 clones, just under 90% of them appearing once. This clone has only one observation. V was clipped by 0 bases and J by 6 bases, with 14 bases between them. Looked up from germline, CDR1 is SGHAT and CDR2 is FQNNGV. The CDR3 is made up of 15 amino acids. The sequencing sample was made of PBMCs. The source is a man aged 30-40 years in good health and CMV-seronegative. The chain combines TRBV11-2 with TRBJ1-2; D is perhaps TRBD1 (5 bases). The CDR3 reads CASSLDLWVQDGYTF. CDR3 DNA: TGTGCCAGCAGCTTAGACCTCTGGGTACAGGATGGCTACACCTTC.